The subject of this entry is one TCR beta chain. Its antigen is still unknown. This sample was included in a study of T cell responses to AZD1222 COVID-19 vaccine. Whole-study findings and limits: The donor cohort was predominantly white British with a female majority, and clonal diversity may have been underestimated. Among those given AZD1222, only five to seven were seropositive at baseline.

Profiled with immunoSEQ multiplex PCR; TCRdb holds only in-frame clones, not every one. The sample consists of more than 75,000 clones, approximately 90% of them appearing once. Trimming took 3 bases from V and 2 from J; bases not matched to a gene: 3. Looked up from germline, CDR1 is SGHNT and CDR2 is YYREEE (reference sequence). The CDR3 sequence is 14 residues long. The input for sequencing was peripheral blood, taken 28 days after the second AZD1222 dose. The chain couples TRBV5-4 to TRBJ2-7, with TRBD1 matching over 9 bases. This TCR came from an adult who received the AZD1222 COVID-19 vaccine. The CDR3 sequence: CASSWGTGTYEQYF. As DNA, the CDR3 is TGTGCCAGCAGCTGGGGGACAGGGACCTACGAGCAGTACTTC.